A single count supports the clone carrying this T cell receptor beta chain. This specimen comes from a study of cytomegalovirus exposure and HLA in healthy donors. CDR1 and CDR2 from the germline V gene are SGHNT and YENEEA. The CDR3 has 14 amino acids. V gave up 4 bases and J gave up 4 bases, with 13 bases separating them. The primer mix had 60 Vbeta and 13 Jbeta primers. Sequencing was performed with immunoSEQ multiplex PCR; in TCRdb, only in-frame clones are kept and a portion is missing. The table includes roughly 150,000 clones, 60% to 80% detected once. Sequenced material: PBMCs. The chain uses TRBV11-3 and TRBJ1-1; D remains ambiguous. This TCR was recovered from a middle-aged woman in good health and CMV-seronegative. The CDR3 bases are TGTGCCAGCAGCTACCCCGCTAGTAGCACTGAAGCTTTCTTT. This translates into CASSYPASSTEAFF.